These T cell receptor beta chains were read from a single sample in a study of neurological immune-mediated disorders. Each CDR3 protein is one row after TCRdb ran MiXCR on the 5' RACE reads. The sample has roughly 100,000 distinct CDR3 sequences, 11% seen once. The material sequenced was PBMCs. These receptors were obtained from a female donor with HTLV-1-associated myelopathy (HAM/TSP). The CDR3 runs from the conserved cysteine through the conserved F or W. D genes are given only for firm matches. The size field is filled for only some rows; it gives once, few, many or a size class.

d_call	v_call	clone_size	j_call	cdr3_aa	cdr3_nt
TRBD1	TRBV28	medium-sized	TRBJ2-7	CASSLGQAPYEQYF	TGTGCCAGCAGCTTGGGACAGGCCCCCTACGAGCAGTACTTC
TRBD1	TRBV5-1	many	TRBJ2-7	CASSLRDRGGGNEQYF	TGCGCCAGCAGCTTGAGGGACAGGGGTGGAGGGAACGAGCAGTACTTC
TRBD1	TRBV12-5	many	TRBJ2-1	CASGLATGVKGNEQFF	TGTGCTAGTGGTTTGGCCACAGGGGTTAAAGGCAATGAGCAGTTCTTC
.	TRBV5-1	many	TRBJ1-1	CASSLMGIQAFF	TGCGCCAGCAGCTTGATGGGCATTCAAGCTTTCTTT
TRBD2	TRBV5-1	.	TRBJ2-1	CASSLAPVGGNEQFF	TGCGCCAGCAGCTTGGCCCCGGTGGGAGGGAATGAGCAGTTCTTC
TRBD1	TRBV9	many	TRBJ2-7	CASSVAPGQPYEQYF	TGTGCCAGCAGCGTAGCTCCGGGACAGCCATACGAGCAGTACTTC
TRBD1	TRBV5-1	many	TRBJ2-1	CASSGQGGNEQFF	TGCGCCAGCAGCGGACAGGGGGGGAATGAGCAGTTCTTC
.	TRBV5-1	.	TRBJ2-1	CASSLAPLSSSYNEQFF	TGCGCCAGCAGCTTGGCCCCGCTAAGCAGCTCCTACAATGAGCAGTTCTTC
TRBD2	TRBV9	many	TRBJ2-1	CASSPLAGANEQFF	TGTGCCAGCAGCCCCCTAGCGGGGGCCAATGAGCAGTTCTTC
.	TRBV28	many	TRBJ2-7	CATRGAREQYF	TGTGCCACCCGCGGGGCTCGTGAGCAGTACTTC
TRBD2	TRBV4-2	many	TRBJ2-5	CASSRGAERGETQYF	TGTGCCAGCAGCCGAGGGGCGGAGCGGGGCGAGACCCAGTACTTC
.	TRBV7-9	many	TRBJ2-2	CASSLILGNIYTGELFF	TGTGCCAGCAGCTTAATTTTAGGAAACATTTACACCGGGGAGCTGTTTTTT
TRBD1	TRBV6-5	.	TRBJ2-2	CASSRTGGRNTGELFF	TGTGCCAGCAGTCGGACAGGGGGCCGGAACACCGGGGAGCTGTTTTTT
TRBD1	TRBV9	many	TRBJ2-2	CASSAPGQWNTGELFF	TGTGCCAGCAGCGCCCCGGGACAGTGGAACACCGGGGAGCTGTTTTTT
.	TRBV15	many	TRBJ2-7	CATSRSPQGDEQYF	TGTGCTACCAGCAGATCCCCACAAGGGGACGAGCAGTACTTC
TRBD2	TRBV5-1	many	TRBJ2-3	CASSHRAGSTDTQYF	TGCGCCAGCAGTCATCGAGCGGGGAGCACAGATACGCAGTATTTT
.	TRBV5-1	many	TRBJ2-4	CASSLDTEKNIQYF	TGCGCCAGCAGCCTGGACACGGAAAAAAACATTCAGTACTTC
.	TRBV11-2	many	TRBJ1-2	CASSLGWDGYTF	TGTGCCAGCAGCTTAGGGTGGGATGGCTACACCTTC
TRBD1	TRBV6-5	many	TRBJ2-1	CASRRTGGNEQFF	TGTGCCAGCAGGCGGACAGGGGGGAATGAGCAGTTCTTC
.	TRBV5-1	many	TRBJ2-3	CASSPPLRTADTQYF	TGCGCCAGCAGCCCGCCCCTTAGAACCGCAGATACGCAGTATTTT
.	TRBV7-2	many	TRBJ1-5	CASSVSGEYSNQPQHF	TGTGCCAGCAGCGTAAGCGGCGAGTATAGCAATCAGCCCCAGCATTTT
TRBD2	TRBV10-3	many	TRBJ2-3	CAISDQRGGSDTQYF	TGTGCCATCAGTGATCAGCGGGGGGGTTCAGATACGCAGTATTTT
TRBD2	TRBV6-5	.	TRBJ2-7	CASSSLSGFGEQYF	TGTGCCAGCAGTTCCCTTAGCGGGTTCGGTGAGCAGTACTTC
.	TRBV20-1	many	TRBJ2-2	CSAREAGRKKAGELFF	TGCAGTGCTAGAGAGGCAGGGCGGAAAAAGGCCGGGGAGCTGTTTTTT
.	TRBV3-1	many	TRBJ2-3	CASSPMVGPTDTQYF	TGTGCCAGCAGTCCTATGGTGGGGCCCACAGATACGCAGTATTTT
.	TRBV6-5	.	TRBJ2-7	CASSYRAGYEQYF	TGTGCCAGCAGTTATCGGGCAGGCTACGAGCAGTACTTC
TRBD1	TRBV20-1	many	TRBJ1-4	CSAEPGTGDEKLFF	TGCAGTGCGGAGCCCGGGACAGGGGATGAAAAACTGTTTTTT
.	TRBV27	many	TRBJ1-6	CASSEVAGETNSPLHF	TGTGCCAGCAGTGAGGTAGCGGGAGAAACTAATTCACCCCTCCACTTT
.	TRBV5-6	many	TRBJ2-5	CASSLAETQYF	TGTGCCAGCAGCTTGGCAGAGACCCAGTACTTC
.	TRBV5-1	.	TRBJ1-2	CASSPSGPGGYTF	TGCGCCAGCAGCCCCTCCGGGCCGGGTGGCTACACCTTC
.	TRBV5-1	many	TRBJ1-1	CASSSMGQRNTEAFF	TGCGCCAGCAGCTCGATGGGCCAGAGGAACACTGAAGCTTTCTTT
.	TRBV5-1	many	TRBJ2-6	CASSLGQSGANVLTF	TGCGCCAGCAGCTTGGGACAATCCGGGGCCAACGTCCTGACTTTC
.	TRBV7-9	many	TRBJ1-6	CASSLKSVGSNSPLHF	TGTGCCAGCAGCTTAAAATCTGTCGGCAGTAATTCACCCCTCCACTTT
TRBD1	TRBV7-9	many	TRBJ2-7	CASSLRDRREQYF	TGTGCCAGCAGCTTGCGGGACAGGAGAGAGCAGTACTTC
TRBD2	TRBV7-2	many	TRBJ2-2	CASSRTSGFTGELFF	TGTGCCAGCAGCCGGACTAGCGGTTTCACCGGGGAGCTGTTTTTT
.	TRBV6-1	.	TRBJ1-6	CASSEPDAREGTSTDSPLHF	TGTGCCAGCAGTGAACCCGACGCGAGGGAGGGCACGAGCACAGATTCACCCCTCCACTTT
.	TRBV20-1	many	TRBJ2-2	CSATETRNTGELFF	TGCAGTGCTACAGAAACACGGAACACCGGGGAGCTGTTTTTT
TRBD2	TRBV10-1	many	TRBJ2-2	CASSASGRGATTGELFF	TGCGCCAGCAGTGCCTCCGGGCGGGGGGCGACCACCGGGGAGCTGTTTTTT
.	TRBV20-1	many	TRBJ2-3	CSARDLVSRATDTQYF	TGCAGTGCTAGAGATTTGGTGAGCAGAGCCACAGATACGCAGTATTTT
.	TRBV5-1	many	TRBJ2-3	CASKSGDSHTDTQYF	TGCGCCAGCAAGTCGGGGGACTCGCACACAGATACGCAGTATTTT
TRBD2	TRBV11-2	many	TRBJ2-7	CASSFSRGLAGGTYEQYF	TGTGCCAGCAGCTTTAGTAGAGGACTAGCGGGGGGGACCTACGAGCAGTACTTC
.	TRBV12-3/TRBV12-4	many	TRBJ2-2	CASSPGTWNTGELFF	TGTGCCAGCAGCCCCGGGACATGGAACACCGGGGAGCTGTTTTTT
.	TRBV27	few	TRBJ2-5	CASSREIQETQYF	TGTGCCAGCAGCCGGGAGATACAAGAGACCCAGTACTTC
TRBD1	TRBV7-9	many	TRBJ1-6	CASSAPGTVNSPLHF	TGTGCCAGCAGCGCCCCCGGGACAGTAAATTCACCCCTCCACTTT
.	TRBV5-1	many	TRBJ2-3	CASSIDGDSTDTQYF	TGCGCCAGCAGCATCGACGGGGATAGCACAGATACGCAGTATTTT
TRBD1	TRBV5-1	many	TRBJ1-1	CASSQPDRGRGAFF	TGCGCCAGCAGCCAACCGGACAGGGGGCGCGGAGCTTTCTTT
TRBD1	TRBV20-1	many	TRBJ2-6	CSATGQGAASGANVLTF	TGCAGTGCTACCGGACAGGGGGCGGCCTCTGGGGCCAACGTCCTGACTTTC
.	TRBV4-1	many	TRBJ1-1	CASSQEWQGNTEAFF	TGCGCCAGCAGCCAAGAGTGGCAGGGGAACACTGAAGCTTTCTTT
TRBD2	TRBV7-2	many	TRBJ2-2	CASSSWGGGTGELFF	TGTGCCAGCAGCTCCTGGGGCGGGGGAACCGGGGAGCTGTTTTTT
.	TRBV5-1	many	TRBJ2-2	CASSSTNTGELFF	TGCGCCAGCAGCTCAACGAACACCGGGGAGCTGTTTTTT
TRBD1	TRBV20-1	many	TRBJ1-1	CSARGTGENTEAFF	TGCAGTGCTAGAGGGACAGGGGAGAACACTGAAGCTTTCTTT
.	TRBV4-1	once	TRBJ1-1	CASSQRAIGTEAFF	TGCGCCAGCAGCCAGAGGGCGATAGGCACTGAAGCTTTCTTT
TRBD1	TRBV7-2	many	TRBJ1-1	CASSRWTGTEAFF	TGTGCCAGCAGCCGGTGGACAGGGACTGAAGCTTTCTTT
.	TRBV3-1	many	TRBJ2-1	CASSLAVGVYEQFF	TGTGCCAGCAGCCTAGCGGTAGGGGTCTATGAGCAGTTCTTC
TRBD1	TRBV6-6	many	TRBJ2-7	CASSYYQQGAGSYEQYF	TGTGCCAGCAGTTACTATCAACAGGGGGCTGGCTCCTACGAGCAGTACTTC
.	TRBV28	many	TRBJ2-2	CASSFSGELFF	TGTGCCAGCAGTTTCTCCGGGGAGCTGTTTTTT
.	TRBV6-5	many	TRBJ2-7	CASLDGNSYEQYF	TGTGCCAGCCTGGACGGGAACTCCTACGAGCAGTACTTC
TRBD1	TRBV20-1	many	TRBJ1-6	CSATRGQGINSPLHF	TGCAGTGCTACCCGGGGACAGGGAATTAATTCACCCCTCCACTTT
.	TRBV7-9	.	TRBJ2-1	CASSGGVAGQGEQFF	TGTGCCAGCAGCGGAGGGGTAGCGGGCCAGGGGGAGCAGTTCTTC